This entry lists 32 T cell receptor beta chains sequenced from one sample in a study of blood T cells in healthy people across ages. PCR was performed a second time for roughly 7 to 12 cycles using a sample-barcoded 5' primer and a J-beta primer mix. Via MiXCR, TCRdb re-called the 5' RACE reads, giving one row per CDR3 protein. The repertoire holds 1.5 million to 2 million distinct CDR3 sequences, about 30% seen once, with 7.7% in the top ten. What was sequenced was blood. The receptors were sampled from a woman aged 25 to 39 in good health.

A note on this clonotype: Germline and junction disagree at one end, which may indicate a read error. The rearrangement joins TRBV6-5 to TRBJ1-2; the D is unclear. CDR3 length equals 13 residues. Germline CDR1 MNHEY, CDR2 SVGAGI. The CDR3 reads CANSAGFSYGYTF. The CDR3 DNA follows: TGTGCCAACAGTGCCGGTTTTTCCTATGGCTACACCTTC.

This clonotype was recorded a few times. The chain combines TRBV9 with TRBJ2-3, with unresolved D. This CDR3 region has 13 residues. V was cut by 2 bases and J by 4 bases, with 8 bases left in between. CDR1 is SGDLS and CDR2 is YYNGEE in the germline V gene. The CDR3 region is CASSVLTADTQYF. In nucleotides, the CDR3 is TGTGCCAGCAGCGTGCTTACGGCAGATACGCAGTATTTT.

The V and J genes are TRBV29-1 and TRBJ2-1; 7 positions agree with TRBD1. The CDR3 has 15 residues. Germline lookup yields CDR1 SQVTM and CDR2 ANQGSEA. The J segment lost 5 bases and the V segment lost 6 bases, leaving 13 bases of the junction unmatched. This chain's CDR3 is CSVVPGQSYNNEQFF. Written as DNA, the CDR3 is TGCAGCGTAGTCCCGGGACAGTCCTATAACAATGAGCAGTTCTTC.

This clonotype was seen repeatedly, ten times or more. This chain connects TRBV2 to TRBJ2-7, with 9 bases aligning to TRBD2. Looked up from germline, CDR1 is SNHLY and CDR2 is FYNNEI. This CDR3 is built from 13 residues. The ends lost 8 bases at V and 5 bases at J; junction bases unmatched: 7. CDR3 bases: TGTGCCAGCGGGAGGGGGACTAGCAACGAGCAGTACTTC. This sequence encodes CASGRGTSNEQYF.

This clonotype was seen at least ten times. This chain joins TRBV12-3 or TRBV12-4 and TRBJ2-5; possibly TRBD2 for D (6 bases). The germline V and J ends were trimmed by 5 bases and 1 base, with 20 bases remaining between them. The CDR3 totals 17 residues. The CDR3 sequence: CASSPRFPGDGQETQYF. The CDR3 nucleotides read TGTGCCAGCAGTCCCCGCTTCCCGGGGGACGGCCAAGAGACCCAGTACTTC.

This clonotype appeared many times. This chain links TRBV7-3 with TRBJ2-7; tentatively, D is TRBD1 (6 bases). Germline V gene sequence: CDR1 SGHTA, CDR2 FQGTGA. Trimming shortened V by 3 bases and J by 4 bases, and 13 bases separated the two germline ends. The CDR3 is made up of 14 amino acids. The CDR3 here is CASSFPGHFYEQYF. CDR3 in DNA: TGTGCCAGCAGCTTTCCGGGACACTTTTACGAGCAGTACTTC. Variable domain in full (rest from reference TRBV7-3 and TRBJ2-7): GAGVSQTPSNKVTEKGKYVELRCDPISGHTALYWYRQSLGQGPEFLIYFQGTGAADDSGLPNDRFFAVRPEGSVSTLKIQRTERGDSAVYLCASSFPGHFYEQYFGPGTRLTVT.

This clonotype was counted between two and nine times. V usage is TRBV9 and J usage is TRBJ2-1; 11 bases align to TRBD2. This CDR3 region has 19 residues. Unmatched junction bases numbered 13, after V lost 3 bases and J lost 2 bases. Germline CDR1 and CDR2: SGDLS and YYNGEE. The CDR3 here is CASSAGAGTSGSPYNEQFF. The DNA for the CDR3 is TGTGCCAGCAGCGCAGGCGCCGGGACTAGCGGATCCCCCTACAATGAGCAGTTCTTC.

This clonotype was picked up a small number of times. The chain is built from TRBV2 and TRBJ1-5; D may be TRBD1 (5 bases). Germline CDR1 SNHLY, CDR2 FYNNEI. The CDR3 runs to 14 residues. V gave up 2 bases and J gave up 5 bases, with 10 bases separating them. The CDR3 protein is CASSETTVDQPQHF. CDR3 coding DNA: TGTGCCAGCAGTGAAACGACAGTTGATCAGCCCCAGCATTTT.

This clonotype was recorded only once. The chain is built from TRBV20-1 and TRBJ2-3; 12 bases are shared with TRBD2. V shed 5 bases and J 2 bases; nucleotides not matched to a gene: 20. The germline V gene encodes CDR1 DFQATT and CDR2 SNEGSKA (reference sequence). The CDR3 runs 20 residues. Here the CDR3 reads CSARGLAGSDRSLDTDTQYF. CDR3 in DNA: TGCAGTGCTCGAGGACTAGCGGGATCTGACCGATCTCTAGACACAGATACGCAGTATTTT.

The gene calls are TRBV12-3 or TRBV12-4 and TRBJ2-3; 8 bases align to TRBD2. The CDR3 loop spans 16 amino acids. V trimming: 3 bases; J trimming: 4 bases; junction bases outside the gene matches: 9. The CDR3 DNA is TGTGCCAGCAGTTTGGAAGCGGGGGTGAGGGCAGATACGCAGTATTTT. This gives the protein CASSLEAGVRADTQYF.

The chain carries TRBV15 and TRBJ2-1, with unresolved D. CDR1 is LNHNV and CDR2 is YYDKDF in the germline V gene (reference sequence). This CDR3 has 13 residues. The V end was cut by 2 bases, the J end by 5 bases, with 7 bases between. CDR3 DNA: TGTGCCACCAGCAGACCAAACAACAATGAGCAGTTCTTC. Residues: CATSRPNNNEQFF.

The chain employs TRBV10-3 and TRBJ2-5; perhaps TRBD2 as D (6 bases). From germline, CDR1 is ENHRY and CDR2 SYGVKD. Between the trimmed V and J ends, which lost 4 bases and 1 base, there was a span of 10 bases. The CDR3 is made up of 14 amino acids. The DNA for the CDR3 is TGTGCCATCAGTGCCGCGGGGTCCCAAGAGACCCAGTACTTC. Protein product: CAISAAGSQETQYF.

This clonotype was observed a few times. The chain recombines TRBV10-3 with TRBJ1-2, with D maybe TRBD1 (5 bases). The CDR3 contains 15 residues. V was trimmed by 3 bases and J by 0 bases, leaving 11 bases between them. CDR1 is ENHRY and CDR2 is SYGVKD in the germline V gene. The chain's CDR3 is CAISDPGGANYGYTF. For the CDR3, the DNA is TGTGCCATCAGTGACCCCGGGGGGGCTAACTATGGCTACACCTTC.

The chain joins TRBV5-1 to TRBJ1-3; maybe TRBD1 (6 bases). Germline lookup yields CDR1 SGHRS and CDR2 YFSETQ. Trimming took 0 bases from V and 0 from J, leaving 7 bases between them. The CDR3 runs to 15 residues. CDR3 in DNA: TGCGCCAGCAGCTTGGCCAGGGGCTCTGGAAACACCATATATTTT. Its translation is CASSLARGSGNTIYF.

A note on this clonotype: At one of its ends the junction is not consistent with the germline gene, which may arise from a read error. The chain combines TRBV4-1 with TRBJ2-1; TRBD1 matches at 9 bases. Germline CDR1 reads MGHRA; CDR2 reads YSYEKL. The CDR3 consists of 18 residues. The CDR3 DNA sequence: TGCGCCAACAGCCAAGTTACGTACAGGGGGCGACGGTGGAATGAGCAGTTCTTC. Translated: CANSQVTYRGRRWNEQFF.

The chain's CDR3 is CASSQDGGLTSSYTF. As DNA, the CDR3 is TGTGCCAGCAGCCAAGATGGTGGGTTAACGAGCTCTTACACCTTC. V and J are TRBV3-1 and TRBJ1-2; D not resolved. V lost 0 bases to trimming and J lost 11 bases, with 19 bases between them. There are 15 residues in the CDR3. CDR1 and CDR2 (germline): LGHDT, YNNKEL (reference sequence).

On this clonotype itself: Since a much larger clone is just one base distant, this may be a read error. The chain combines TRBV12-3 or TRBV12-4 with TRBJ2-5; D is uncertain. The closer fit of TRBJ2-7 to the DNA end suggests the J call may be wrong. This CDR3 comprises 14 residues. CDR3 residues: CASSPSQFRYEQYF. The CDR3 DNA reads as TGTGCCAGCAGTCCCTCGCAGTTTCGCTACGAGCAGTACTTC.

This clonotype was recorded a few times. CDR3 bases: TGTGCCAGCAGTGACAACGGGGTGTATGGCTACACCTTC. Protein sequence: CASSDNGVYGYTF. This rearrangement joins TRBV2 to TRBJ1-2; unclear D gene. Trimming took off 3 bases at V and 5 bases at J, with 10 bases between the two ends. Germline loops: CDR1 SNHLY, CDR2 FYNNEI. The CDR3 contains 13 residues. Full variable domain (outside the CDR3, taken from reference TRBV2 and TRBJ1-2): EPEVTQTPSHQVTQMGQEVILRCVPISNHLYFYWYRQILGQKVEFLVSFYNNEISEKSEIFDDQFSVERPDGSNFTLKIRSTKLEDSAMYFCASSDNGVYGYTFGSGTRLTVV.

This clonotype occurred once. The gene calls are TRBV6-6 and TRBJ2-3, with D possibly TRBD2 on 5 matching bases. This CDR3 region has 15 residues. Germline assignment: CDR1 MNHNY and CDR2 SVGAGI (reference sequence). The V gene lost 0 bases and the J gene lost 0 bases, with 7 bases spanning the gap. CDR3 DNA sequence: TGTGCCAGCAGTTACTCGAGAGGGAGCACAGATACGCAGTATTTT. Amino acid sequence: CASSYSRGSTDTQYF.

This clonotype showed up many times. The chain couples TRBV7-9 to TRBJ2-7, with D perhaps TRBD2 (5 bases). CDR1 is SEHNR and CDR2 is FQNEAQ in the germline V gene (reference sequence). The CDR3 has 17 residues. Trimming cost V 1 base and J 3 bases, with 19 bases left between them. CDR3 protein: CASSLVAEGPRSYEQYF. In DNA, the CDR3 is TGTGCCAGCAGCTTAGTTGCAGAGGGCCCCAGGAGCTACGAGCAGTACTTC.

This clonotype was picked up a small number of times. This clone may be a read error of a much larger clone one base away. The CDR3 sequence: CSVEGHLSGANVRTF. Here the CDR3 DNA reads TGCAGCGTTGAGGGGCATCTCTCTGGGGCCAACGTCCGGACTTTC. The chain carries TRBV29-1 and TRBJ2-6, with a possible D match to TRBD1 (5 bases). In germline, CDR1 is SQVTM, CDR2 ANQGSEA. The CDR3 extends over 15 amino acids.

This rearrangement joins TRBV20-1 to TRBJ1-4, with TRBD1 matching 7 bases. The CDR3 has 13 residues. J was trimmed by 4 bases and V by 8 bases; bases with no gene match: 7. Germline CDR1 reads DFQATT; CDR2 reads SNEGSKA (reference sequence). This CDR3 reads CSPEDRLNEKLFF. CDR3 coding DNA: TGCAGTCCCGAGGACAGGCTTAATGAAAAACTGTTTTTT.

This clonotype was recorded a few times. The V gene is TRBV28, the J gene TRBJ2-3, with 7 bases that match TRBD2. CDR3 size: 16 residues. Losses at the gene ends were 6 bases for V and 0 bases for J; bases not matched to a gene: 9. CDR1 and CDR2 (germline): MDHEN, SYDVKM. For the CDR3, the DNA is TGTGCCAGCAGGCCGGGACTCGGGGGGAGCACAGATACGCAGTATTTT. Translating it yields CASRPGLGGSTDTQYF.

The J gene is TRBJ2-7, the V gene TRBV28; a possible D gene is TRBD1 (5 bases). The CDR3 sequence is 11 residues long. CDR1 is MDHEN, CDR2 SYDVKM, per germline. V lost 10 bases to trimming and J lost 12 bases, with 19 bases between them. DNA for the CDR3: TGTGCCATCAGAACGACAGCTGGTCTGTACTTC. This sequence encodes CAIRTTAGLYF. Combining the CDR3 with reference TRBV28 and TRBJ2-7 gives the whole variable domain DVKVTQSSRYLVKRTGEKVFLECVQDMDHENMFWYRQDPGLGLRLIYFSYDVKMKEKGDIPEGYSVSREKKERFSLILESASTNQTSMYLCAIRTTAGLYFGPGTRLTVT.

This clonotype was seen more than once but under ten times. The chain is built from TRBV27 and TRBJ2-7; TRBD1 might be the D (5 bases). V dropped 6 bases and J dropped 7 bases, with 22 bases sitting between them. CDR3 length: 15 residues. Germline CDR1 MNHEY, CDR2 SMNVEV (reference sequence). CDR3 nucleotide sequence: TGTGCCAGCAGCCTAAACATCGGGCCGAACAGGGAGCAGTACTTC. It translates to CASSLNIGPNREQYF.

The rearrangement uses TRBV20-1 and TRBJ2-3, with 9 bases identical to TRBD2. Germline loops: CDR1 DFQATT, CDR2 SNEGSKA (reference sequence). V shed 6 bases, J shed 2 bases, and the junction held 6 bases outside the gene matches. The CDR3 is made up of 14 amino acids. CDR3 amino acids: CSARLAAYTDTQYF. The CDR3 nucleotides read TGCAGTGCAAGACTAGCGGCCTACACAGATACGCAGTATTTT.

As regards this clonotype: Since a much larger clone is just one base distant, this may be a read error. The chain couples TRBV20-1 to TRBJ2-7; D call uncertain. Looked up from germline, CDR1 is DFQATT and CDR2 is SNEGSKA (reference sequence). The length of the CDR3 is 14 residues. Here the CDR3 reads CSARDARFSYEHYF. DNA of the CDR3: TGCAGTGCTAGAGATGCGAGGTTCTCCTACGAGCATTACTTC.

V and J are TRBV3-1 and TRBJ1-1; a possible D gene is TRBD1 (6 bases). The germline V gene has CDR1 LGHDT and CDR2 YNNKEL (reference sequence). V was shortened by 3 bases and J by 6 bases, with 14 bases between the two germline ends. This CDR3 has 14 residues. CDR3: CASSQNGGGAEAFF. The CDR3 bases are TGTGCCAGCAGCCAGAATGGGGGGGGCGCTGAAGCTTTCTTT.

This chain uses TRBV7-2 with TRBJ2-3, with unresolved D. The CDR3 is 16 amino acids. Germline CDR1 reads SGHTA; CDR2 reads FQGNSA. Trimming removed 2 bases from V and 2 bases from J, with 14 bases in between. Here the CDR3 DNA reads TGTGCCAGCAGCTTAAAATTAAGTTCTATCACAGATACGCAGTATTTT. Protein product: CASSLKLSSITDTQYF.

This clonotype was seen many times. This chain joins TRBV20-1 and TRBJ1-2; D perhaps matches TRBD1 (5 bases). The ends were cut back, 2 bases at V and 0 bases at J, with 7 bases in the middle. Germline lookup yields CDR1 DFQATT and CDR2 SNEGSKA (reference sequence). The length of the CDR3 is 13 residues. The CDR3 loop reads CSARRGTNYGYTF. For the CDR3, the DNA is TGCAGTGCTAGACGGGGGACTAACTATGGCTACACCTTC.

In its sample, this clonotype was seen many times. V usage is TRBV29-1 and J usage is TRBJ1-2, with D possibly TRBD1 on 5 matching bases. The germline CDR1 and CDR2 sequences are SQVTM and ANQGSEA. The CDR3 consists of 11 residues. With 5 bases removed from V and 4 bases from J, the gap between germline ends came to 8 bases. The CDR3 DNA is TGCAGCGTTACGGGGGTCTATGGCTACACCTTC. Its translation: CSVTGVYGYTF.

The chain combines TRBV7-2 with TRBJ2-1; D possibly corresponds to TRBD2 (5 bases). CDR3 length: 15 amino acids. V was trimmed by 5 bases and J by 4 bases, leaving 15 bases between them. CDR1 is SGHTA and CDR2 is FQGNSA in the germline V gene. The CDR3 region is CASSLLVGSYNEQFF. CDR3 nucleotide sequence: TGTGCCAGCAGCCTACTAGTCGGATCATACAATGAGCAGTTCTTC.